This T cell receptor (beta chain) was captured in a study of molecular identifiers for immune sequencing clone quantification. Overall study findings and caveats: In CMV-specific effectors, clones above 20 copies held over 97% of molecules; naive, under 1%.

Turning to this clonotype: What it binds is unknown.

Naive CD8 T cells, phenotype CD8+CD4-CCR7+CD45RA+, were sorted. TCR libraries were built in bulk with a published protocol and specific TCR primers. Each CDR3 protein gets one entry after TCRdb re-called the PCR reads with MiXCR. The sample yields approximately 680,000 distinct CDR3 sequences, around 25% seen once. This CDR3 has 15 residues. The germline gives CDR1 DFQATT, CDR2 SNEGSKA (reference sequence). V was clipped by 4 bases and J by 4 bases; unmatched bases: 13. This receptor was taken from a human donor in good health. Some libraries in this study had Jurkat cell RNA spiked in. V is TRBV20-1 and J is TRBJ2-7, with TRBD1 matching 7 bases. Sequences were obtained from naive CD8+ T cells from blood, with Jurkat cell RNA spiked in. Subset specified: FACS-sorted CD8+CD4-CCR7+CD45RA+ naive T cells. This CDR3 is CSANRDGTADYEQYF. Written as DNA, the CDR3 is TGCAGTGCTAACAGAGATGGGACAGCGGATTACGAGCAGTACTTC.